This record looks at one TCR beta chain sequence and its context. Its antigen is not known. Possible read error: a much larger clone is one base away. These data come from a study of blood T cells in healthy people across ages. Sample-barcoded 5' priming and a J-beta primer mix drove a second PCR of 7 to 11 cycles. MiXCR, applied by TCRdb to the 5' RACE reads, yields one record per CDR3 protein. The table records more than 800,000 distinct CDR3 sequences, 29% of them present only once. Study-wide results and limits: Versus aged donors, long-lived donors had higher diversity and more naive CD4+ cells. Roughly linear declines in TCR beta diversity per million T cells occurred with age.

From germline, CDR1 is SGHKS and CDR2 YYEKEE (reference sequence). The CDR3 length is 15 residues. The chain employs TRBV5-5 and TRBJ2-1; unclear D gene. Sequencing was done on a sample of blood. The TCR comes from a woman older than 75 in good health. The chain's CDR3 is CASSVQRSLVNGQFF. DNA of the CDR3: TGTGCCAGCAGCGTGCAGAGATCCCTAGTTAATGGGCAGTTCTTC.